Listed below are T cell receptor beta chains from one sample, sequenced in a study of metastatic and nonmetastatic thyroid tumors. TCRdb reanalyzed the PCR reads via MiXCR. Of about 14,000 clones in the sample, about 22% were seen once. Sequencing was performed on blood. Receptors were obtained from a female donor with papillary thyroid cancer or a benign thyroid nodule (not recorded which). Some clones in this sample may be carry-over from other donors' samples. The CDR3 runs from the conserved cysteine through the conserved F or W. Each record gives: J gene, CDR3 length, V gene, D gene, clone size, CDR3 protein, CDR3 DNA. The D gene is left open where the match is weak. Not every row has a clone size; where given, it reads once, few, many or a size class.

J: TRBJ2-5
length: 17
V: TRBV6-6
D: TRBD1
size: many
CDR3: CASSYGMTGIFQETQYF
DNA: TGTGCCAGCAGTTACGGAATGACAGGGATTTTTCAGGAGACCCAGTACTTC

J: TRBJ2-2
length: 16
V: TRBV12-3/TRBV12-4
D: NA
size: medium-sized
CDR3: CASSPRGGHNTGELFF
DNA: TGTGCCAGCAGTCCCAGAGGGGGTCACAACACCGGGGAGCTGTTTTTT

J: TRBJ1-2
length: 14
V: TRBV2
D: TRBD1
size: medium-sized
CDR3: CASSRGQEYYGYTF
DNA: TGTGCCAGCAGTCGGGGACAGGAATACTATGGCTACACCTTC

J: TRBJ2-5
length: 17
V: TRBV20-1
D: NA
size: few
CDR3: CSAQASTERSIKETQYF
DNA: TGCAGTGCCCAAGCGTCTACGGAAAGGAGCATAAAAGAGACCCAGTACTTC

J: TRBJ2-3
length: 15
V: TRBV12-3/TRBV12-4
D: TRBD1
size: NA
CDR3: CASSATGKITDTQYF
DNA: TGTGCCAGCAGTGCGACAGGGAAAATCACAGATACGCAGTATTTT

J: TRBJ1-5
length: 17
V: TRBV12-3/TRBV12-4
D: TRBD1
size: medium-sized
CDR3: CASSSGQGRAYGQPQHF
DNA: TGTGCCAGCAGTTCAGGACAGGGGAGGGCGTACGGTCAGCCCCAGCATTTT

J: TRBJ1-6
length: 12
V: TRBV20-1
D: NA
size: NA
CDR3: CSSSPENSPLHF
DNA: TGCAGTTCTAGTCCGGAGAATTCACCCCTCCACTTT

J: TRBJ2-1
length: 15
V: TRBV2
D: TRBD2
size: medium-sized
CDR3: CASKVGTSGDNEQFF
DNA: TGTGCCAGCAAGGTGGGGACTAGCGGGGACAATGAGCAGTTCTTC

J: TRBJ1-5
length: 17
V: TRBV7-7
D: TRBD1
size: many
CDR3: CASSLAKDRGFNQPQHF
DNA: TGTGCTAGCAGCTTAGCGAAGGACAGGGGTTTCAATCAGCCCCAGCATTTT

J: TRBJ1-2
length: 14
V: TRBV20-1
D: NA
size: NA
CDR3: CSAREGTKLYGYTF
DNA: TGCAGTGCTAGAGAGGGGACCAAGCTCTATGGCTACACCTTC

J: TRBJ1-2
length: 13
V: TRBV5-1
D: NA
size: NA
CDR3: CASSLAENYGYTF
DNA: TGCGCCAGCAGCTTGGCAGAGAACTATGGCTACACCTTC

J: TRBJ2-5
length: 16
V: TRBV14
D: TRBD2
size: many
CDR3: CASSQGLLADQETQYF
DNA: TGTGCCAGCAGCCAGGGCTTACTAGCGGACCAAGAGACCCAGTACTTC

J: TRBJ2-2
length: 15
V: TRBV28
D: NA
size: medium-sized
CDR3: CASSLLLPNTGELFF
DNA: TGTGCCAGCAGTCTTTTACTCCCAAACACCGGGGAGCTGTTTTTT

J: TRBJ2-3
length: 16
V: TRBV7-2
D: NA
size: many
CDR3: CASSQEPGLSTDTQYF
DNA: TGTGCCAGCAGCCAAGAGCCGGGGTTAAGCACAGATACGCAGTATTTT

J: TRBJ1-6
length: 15
V: TRBV19
D: NA
size: medium-sized
CDR3: CASSTTGALGSPLHF
DNA: TGTGCCAGTAGTACGACAGGCGCACTGGGTTCACCCCTCCACTTT

J: TRBJ2-2
length: 14
V: TRBV2
D: TRBD1
size: medium-sized
CDR3: CASRPGQGGGELFF
DNA: TGTGCCAGCAGGCCGGGACAGGGAGGCGGGGAGCTGTTTTTT

J: TRBJ2-1
length: 16
V: TRBV11-2
D: NA
size: NA
CDR3: CASSSGGWRAFDEQFF
DNA: TGTGCCAGCAGCTCAGGGGGGTGGAGGGCTTTTGATGAGCAGTTCTTC

J: TRBJ2-3
length: 11
V: TRBV20-1
D: NA
size: many
CDR3: CSATPQDTQYF
DNA: TGCAGTGCTACGCCTCAGGATACGCAGTATTTT

J: TRBJ2-3
length: 12
V: TRBV29-1
D: NA
size: many
CDR3: CSVEGVRDTQYF
DNA: TGCAGCGTTGAAGGCGTGCGGGATACGCAGTATTTT

J: TRBJ2-1
length: 15
V: TRBV9
D: TRBD2
size: NA
CDR3: CASSVRTSGANEQFF
DNA: TGTGCCAGCAGCGTACGTACTAGCGGGGCCAACGAGCAGTTCTTC

J: TRBJ2-3
length: 13
V: TRBV6-2/TRBV6-3
D: NA
size: medium-sized
CDR3: CATGGRNADTQYF
DNA: TGTGCCACCGGGGGCCGCAACGCAGATACGCAGTATTTT

J: TRBJ1-2
length: 13
V: TRBV6-1
D: NA
size: NA
CDR3: CASSSDLNYGYTF
DNA: TGTGCCAGCAGTTCCGATCTAAACTATGGCTACACCTTC

J: TRBJ2-3
length: 16
V: TRBV9
D: NA
size: NA
CDR3: CASSPPYLAYTDTQYF
DNA: TGTGCCAGCAGCCCCCCCTATCTGGCATACACAGATACGCAGTATTTT

J: TRBJ2-1
length: 14
V: TRBV3-1
D: TRBD2
size: NA
CDR3: CASSPAGEVNEQFF
DNA: TGTGCCAGCAGCCCCGCGGGGGAGGTTAATGAGCAGTTCTTC